The clone carrying this T cell receptor (beta chain) came up once. The data stem from a study of blood T cells in healthy people across ages. Through a sample-barcoded 5' primer and a J-beta primer mix, a second PCR was run for roughly 6 to 11 cycles. One entry per CDR3 protein, called by TCRdb with MiXCR from the 5' RACE reads. The sample carries 600,000 to 1,000,000 distinct CDR3 sequences, 55% to 70% recorded once. This CDR3 spans 13 amino acids. The source is a man aged 30-40 years in good health. Sequenced input: blood. This chain connects TRBV21-1 to TRBJ2-5. TRBV21-1 is termed a pseudogene. The CDR3 reads CASSKGRQETQYF. In nucleotides, the CDR3 is TGTGCCAGCAGCAAAGGCAGGCAAGAGACCCAGTACTTC.